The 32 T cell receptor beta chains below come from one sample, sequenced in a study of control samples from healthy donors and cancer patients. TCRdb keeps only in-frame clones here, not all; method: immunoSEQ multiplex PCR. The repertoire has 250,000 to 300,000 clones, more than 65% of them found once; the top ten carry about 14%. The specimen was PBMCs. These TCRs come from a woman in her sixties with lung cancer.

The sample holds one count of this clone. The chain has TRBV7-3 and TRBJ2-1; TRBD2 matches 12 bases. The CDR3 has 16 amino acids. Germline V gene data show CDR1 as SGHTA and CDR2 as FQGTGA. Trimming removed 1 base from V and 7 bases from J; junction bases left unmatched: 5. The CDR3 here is CASSLMGTSGLNEQFF. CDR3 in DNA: TGTGCCAGCAGCTTAATGGGGACTAGCGGGTTGAATGAGCAGTTCTTC. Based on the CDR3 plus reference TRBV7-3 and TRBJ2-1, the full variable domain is GAGVSQTPSNKVTEKGKYVELRCDPISGHTALYWYRQSLGQGPEFLIYFQGTGAADDSGLPNDRFFAVRPEGSVSTLKIQRTERGDSAVYLCASSLMGTSGLNEQFFGPGTRLTVL.

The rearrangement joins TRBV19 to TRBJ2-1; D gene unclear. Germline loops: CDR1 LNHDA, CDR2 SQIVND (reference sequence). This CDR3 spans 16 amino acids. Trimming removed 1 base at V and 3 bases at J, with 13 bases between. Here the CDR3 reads CASSIASGLVYNEQFF. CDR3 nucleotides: TGTGCCAGTAGTATAGCCTCAGGATTGGTCTACAATGAGCAGTTCTTC.

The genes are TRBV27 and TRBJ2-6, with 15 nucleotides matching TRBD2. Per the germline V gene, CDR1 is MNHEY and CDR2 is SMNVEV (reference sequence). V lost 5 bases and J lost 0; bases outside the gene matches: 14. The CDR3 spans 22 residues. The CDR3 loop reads CASSPTTGLAGGPPSGANVLTF. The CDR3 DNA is TGTGCCAGCAGTCCAACTACGGGACTAGCGGGGGGTCCTCCCTCTGGGGCCAACGTCCTGACTTTC.

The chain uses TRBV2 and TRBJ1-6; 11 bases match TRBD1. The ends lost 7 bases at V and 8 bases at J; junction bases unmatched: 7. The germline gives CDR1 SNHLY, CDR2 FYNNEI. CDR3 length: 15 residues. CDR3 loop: CASILRGQGDSPLHF. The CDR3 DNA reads TGTGCCAGCATTCTAAGGGGACAGGGGGATTCACCCCTCCACTTT.

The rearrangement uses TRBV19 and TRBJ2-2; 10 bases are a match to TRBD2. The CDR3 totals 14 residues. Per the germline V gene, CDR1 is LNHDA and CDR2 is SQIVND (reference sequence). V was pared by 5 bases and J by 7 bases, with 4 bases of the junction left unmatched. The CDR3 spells CASSGTSVSGELFF. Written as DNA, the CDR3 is TGTGCCAGTAGTGGGACTAGCGTGAGCGGGGAGCTGTTTTTT.

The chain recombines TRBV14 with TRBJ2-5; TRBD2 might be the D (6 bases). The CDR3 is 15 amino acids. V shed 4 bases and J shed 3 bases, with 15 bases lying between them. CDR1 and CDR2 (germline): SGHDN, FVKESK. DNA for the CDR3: TGTGCCAGCAGCCCACGATGGAGGGCCGAAGAGACCCAGTACTTC. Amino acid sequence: CASSPRWRAEETQYF.

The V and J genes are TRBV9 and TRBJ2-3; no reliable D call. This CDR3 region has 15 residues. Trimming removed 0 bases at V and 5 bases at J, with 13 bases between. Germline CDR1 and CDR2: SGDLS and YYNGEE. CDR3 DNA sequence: TGTGCCAGCAGCGTAGAGTGGCGGTCGGGAGATACGCAGTATTTT. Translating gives CASSVEWRSGDTQYF. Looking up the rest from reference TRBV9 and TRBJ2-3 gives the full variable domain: DSGVTQTPKHLITATGQRVTLRCSPRSGDLSVYWYQQSLDQGLQFLIQYYNGEERAKGNILERFSAQQFPDLHSELNLSSLELGDSALYFCASSVEWRSGDTQYFGPGTRLTVL.

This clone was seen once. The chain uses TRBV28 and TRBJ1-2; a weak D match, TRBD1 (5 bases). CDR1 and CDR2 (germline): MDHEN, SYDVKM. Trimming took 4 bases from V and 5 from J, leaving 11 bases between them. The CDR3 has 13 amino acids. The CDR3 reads CASSSPSGYGYTF. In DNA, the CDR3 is TGTGCCAGCAGTTCCCCCTCAGGGTATGGCTACACCTTC.

CDR3 sequence (DNA): TGCGCCAGCAGCTCTCAGGTGGAGCAGTTCTTC. Translation gives CASSSQVEQFF. This chain links TRBV5-1 with TRBJ2-1; D is uncertain. The length of the CDR3 is 11 residues. Germline V gene sequence: CDR1 SGHRS, CDR2 YFSETQ. V lost 3 bases, J lost 10 bases, and 8 bases lay in between.

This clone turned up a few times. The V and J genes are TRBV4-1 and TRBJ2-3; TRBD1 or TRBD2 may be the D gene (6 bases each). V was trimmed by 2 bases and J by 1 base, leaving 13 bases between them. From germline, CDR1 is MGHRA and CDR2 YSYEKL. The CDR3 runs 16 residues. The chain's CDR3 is CASSQRGASGTDTQYF. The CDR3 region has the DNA TGCGCCAGCAGCCAAAGGGGGGCTAGCGGCACAGATACGCAGTATTTT.

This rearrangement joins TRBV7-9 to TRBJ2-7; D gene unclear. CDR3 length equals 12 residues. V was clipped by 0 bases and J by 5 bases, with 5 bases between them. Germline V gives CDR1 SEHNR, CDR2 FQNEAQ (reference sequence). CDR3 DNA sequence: TGTGCCAGCAGCTTAGCGCTCAACGAGCAGTACTTC. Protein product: CASSLALNEQYF.

DNA for the CDR3: TGTGCCAGCAGCCCCAGTCGGGGACAGCGCACAGATACGCAGTATTTT. Translating gives CASSPSRGQRTDTQYF. The rearrangement links TRBV11-1 to TRBJ2-3; 7 bases fit TRBD1. In germline, CDR1 is SGHAT, CDR2 FQDESV (reference sequence). Trimming cost V 5 bases and J 1 base; bases outside gene matches: 9. The CDR3 length is 16 residues.

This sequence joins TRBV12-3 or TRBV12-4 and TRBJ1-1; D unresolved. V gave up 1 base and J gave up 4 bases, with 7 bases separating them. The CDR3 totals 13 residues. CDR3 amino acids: CASSLGGPTEAFF. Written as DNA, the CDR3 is TGTGCCAGCAGTTTAGGAGGGCCCACTGAAGCTTTCTTT.

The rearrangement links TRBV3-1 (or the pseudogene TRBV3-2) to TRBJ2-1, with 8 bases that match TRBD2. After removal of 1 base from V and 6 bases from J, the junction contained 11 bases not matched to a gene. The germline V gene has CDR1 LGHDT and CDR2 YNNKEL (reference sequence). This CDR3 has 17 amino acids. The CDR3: CASSQVWSSGRGNEQFF. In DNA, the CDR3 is TGTGCCAGCAGCCAAGTCTGGTCAAGCGGGAGAGGCAATGAGCAGTTCTTC.

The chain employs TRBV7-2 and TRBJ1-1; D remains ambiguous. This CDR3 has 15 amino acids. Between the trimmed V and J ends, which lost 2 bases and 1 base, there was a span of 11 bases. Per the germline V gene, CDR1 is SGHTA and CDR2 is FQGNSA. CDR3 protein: CASSLWSGRNTEAFF. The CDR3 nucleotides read TGTGCCAGCAGCTTATGGTCCGGAAGGAACACTGAAGCTTTCTTT.

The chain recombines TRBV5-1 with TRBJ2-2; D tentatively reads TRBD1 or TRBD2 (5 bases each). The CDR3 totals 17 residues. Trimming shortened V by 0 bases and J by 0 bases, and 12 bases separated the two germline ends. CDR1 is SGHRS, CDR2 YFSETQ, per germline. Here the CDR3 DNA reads TGCGCCAGCAGCTTGGAGGTCGGGGCATCGAACACCGGGGAGCTGTTTTTT. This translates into CASSLEVGASNTGELFF.

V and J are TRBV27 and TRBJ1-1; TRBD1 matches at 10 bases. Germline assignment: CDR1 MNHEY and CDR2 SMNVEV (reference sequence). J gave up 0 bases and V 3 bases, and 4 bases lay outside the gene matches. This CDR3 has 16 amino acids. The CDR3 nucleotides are TGTGCCAGCAGTTTTCGGACAGGGGGGATGAACACTGAAGCTTTCTTT. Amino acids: CASSFRTGGMNTEAFF.

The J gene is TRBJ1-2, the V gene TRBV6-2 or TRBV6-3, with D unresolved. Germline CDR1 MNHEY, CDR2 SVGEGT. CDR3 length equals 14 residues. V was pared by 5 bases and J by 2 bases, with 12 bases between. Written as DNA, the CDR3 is TGTGCCAGCAGTACCTCGGGCGGGAACTATGGCTACACCTTC. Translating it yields CASSTSGGNYGYTF.

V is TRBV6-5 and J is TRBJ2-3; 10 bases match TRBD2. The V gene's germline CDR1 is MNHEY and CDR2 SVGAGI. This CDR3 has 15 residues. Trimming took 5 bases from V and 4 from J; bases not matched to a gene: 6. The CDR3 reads CASSSGRAFADTQYF. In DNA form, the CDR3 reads TGTGCCAGCAGTAGCGGGAGGGCTTTTGCAGATACGCAGTATTTT.

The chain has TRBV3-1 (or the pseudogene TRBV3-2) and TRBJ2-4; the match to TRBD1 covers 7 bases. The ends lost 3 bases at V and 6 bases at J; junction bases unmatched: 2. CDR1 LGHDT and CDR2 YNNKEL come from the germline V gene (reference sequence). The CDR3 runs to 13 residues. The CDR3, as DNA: TGTGCCAGCAGCCAGTCAGGGGGAAACATTCAGTACTTC. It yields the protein CASSQSGGNIQYF.

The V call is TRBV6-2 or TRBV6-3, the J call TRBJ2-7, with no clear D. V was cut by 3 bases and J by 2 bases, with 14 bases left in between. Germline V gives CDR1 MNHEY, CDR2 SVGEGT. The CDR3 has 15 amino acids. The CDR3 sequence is CASSYSVRSTYEQYF. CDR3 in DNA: TGTGCCAGCAGTTATTCGGTCCGGTCGACCTACGAGCAGTACTTC.

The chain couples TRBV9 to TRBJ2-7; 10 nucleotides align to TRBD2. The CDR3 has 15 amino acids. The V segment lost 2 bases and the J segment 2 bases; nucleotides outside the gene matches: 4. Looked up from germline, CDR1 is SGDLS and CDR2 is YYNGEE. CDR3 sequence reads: CASSVLAGDPYEQYF. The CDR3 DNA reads TGTGCCAGCAGCGTTCTAGCGGGAGACCCCTACGAGCAGTACTTC.

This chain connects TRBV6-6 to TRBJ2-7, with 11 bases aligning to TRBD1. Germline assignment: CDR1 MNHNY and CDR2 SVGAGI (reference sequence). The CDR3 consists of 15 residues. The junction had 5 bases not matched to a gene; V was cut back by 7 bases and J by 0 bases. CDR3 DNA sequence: TGTGCCAGCACTCCCGGGACAGGGGGCTCCTACGAGCAGTACTTC. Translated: CASTPGTGGSYEQYF.

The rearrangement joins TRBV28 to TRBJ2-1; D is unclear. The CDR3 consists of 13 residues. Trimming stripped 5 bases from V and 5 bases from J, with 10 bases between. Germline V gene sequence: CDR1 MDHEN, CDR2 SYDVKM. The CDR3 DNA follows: TGTGCCAGCAGTGCTGACATGCACAATGAGCAGTTCTTC. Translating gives CASSADMHNEQFF.

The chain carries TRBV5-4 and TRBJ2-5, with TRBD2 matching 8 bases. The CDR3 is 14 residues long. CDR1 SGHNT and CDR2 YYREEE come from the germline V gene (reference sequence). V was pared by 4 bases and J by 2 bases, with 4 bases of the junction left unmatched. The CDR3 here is CASSPGGGQETQYF. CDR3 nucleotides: TGTGCCAGCAGCCCGGGAGGGGGGCAAGAGACCCAGTACTTC. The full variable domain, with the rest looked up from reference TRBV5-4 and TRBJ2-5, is ETGVTQSPTHLIKTRGQQVTLRCSSQSGHNTVSWYQQALGQGPQFIFQYYREEENGRGNFPPRFSGLQFPNYSSELNVNALELDDSALYLCASSPGGGQETQYFGPGTRLLVL.

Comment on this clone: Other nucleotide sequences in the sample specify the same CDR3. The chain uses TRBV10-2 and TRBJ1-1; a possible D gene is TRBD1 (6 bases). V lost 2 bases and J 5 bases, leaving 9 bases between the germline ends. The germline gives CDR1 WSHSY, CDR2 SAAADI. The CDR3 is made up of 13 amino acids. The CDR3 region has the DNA TGCGCCAGCAGTGAGCAGGGGCGAACTGAAGCTTTCTTT. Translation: CASSEQGRTEAFF.

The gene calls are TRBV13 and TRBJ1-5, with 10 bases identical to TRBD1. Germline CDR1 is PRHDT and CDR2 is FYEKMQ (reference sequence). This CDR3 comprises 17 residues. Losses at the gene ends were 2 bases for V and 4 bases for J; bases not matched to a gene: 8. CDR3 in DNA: TGTGCCAGCAGCTTATCTCGACAGGGGGCGGTGAATCAGCCCCAGCATTTT. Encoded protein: CASSLSRQGAVNQPQHF.

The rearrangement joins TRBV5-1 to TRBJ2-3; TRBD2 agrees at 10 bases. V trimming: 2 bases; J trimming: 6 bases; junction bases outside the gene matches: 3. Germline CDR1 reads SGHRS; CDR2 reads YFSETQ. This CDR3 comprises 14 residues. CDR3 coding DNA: TGCGCCAGCAGCTTAGCGGGAGGGCCGGATACGCAGTATTTT. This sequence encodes CASSLAGGPDTQYF.

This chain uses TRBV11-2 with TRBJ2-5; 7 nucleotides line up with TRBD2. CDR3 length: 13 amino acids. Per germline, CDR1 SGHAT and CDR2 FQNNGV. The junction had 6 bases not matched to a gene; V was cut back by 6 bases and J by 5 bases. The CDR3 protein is CASSRGVVETQYF. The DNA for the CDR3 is TGTGCCAGCAGTCGGGGGGTGGTCGAGACCCAGTACTTC.

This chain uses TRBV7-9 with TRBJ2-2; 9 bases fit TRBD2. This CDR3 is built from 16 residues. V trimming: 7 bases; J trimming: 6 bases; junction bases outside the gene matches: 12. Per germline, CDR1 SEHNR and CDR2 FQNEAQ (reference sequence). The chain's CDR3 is CASILRVAGAAGELFF. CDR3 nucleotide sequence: TGTGCCAGCATCCTACGGGTAGCGGGGGCCGCCGGGGAGCTGTTTTTT.

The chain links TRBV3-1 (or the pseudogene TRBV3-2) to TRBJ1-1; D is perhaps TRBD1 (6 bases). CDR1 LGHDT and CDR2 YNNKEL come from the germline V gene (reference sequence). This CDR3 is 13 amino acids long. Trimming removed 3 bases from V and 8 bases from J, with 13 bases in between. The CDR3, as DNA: TGTGCCAGCAGCCAGAGAGGGGGGCCCGAAGCTTTCTTT. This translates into CASSQRGGPEAFF.

CDR3: CASARGNTEAFF. CDR3 DNA: TGTGCCAGCGCCCGAGGGAACACTGAAGCTTTCTTT. V usage is TRBV2 and J usage is TRBJ1-1; D unclear. V lost 8 bases and J 1 base, leaving 8 bases between the germline ends. CDR1 SNHLY and CDR2 FYNNEI come from the germline V gene. The CDR3 runs to 12 residues.